The 26 T cell receptor beta chains in this list originate from one sample, sequenced in a study of cytomegalovirus exposure and HLA in healthy donors. This table comes from immunoSEQ multiplex PCR, and its TCRdb copy is limited to in-frame clones, with some not included. The sample yields 150,000 to 200,000 clones, about 86% seen once. The sequenced material came from PBMCs. These receptors originate from a young woman in good health and CMV-seronegative.

This rearrangement joins TRBV19 to TRBJ2-2; 9 bases fit TRBD1. The CDR3 has 15 residues. Looked up from germline, CDR1 is LNHDA and CDR2 is SQIVND (reference sequence). Trimming at V came to 3 bases and at J to 7 bases, leaving 6 bases not matched to a gene. The CDR3 DNA sequence: TGTGCCAGTAGTATTAACAGGGGGCTAAACGGGGAGCTGTTTTTT. It yields the protein CASSINRGLNGELFF.

This chain joins TRBV19 and TRBJ1-2; 8 bases match TRBD1. CDR1 LNHDA and CDR2 SQIVND come from the germline V gene (reference sequence). This CDR3 comprises 15 residues. V lost 4 bases, J lost 5 bases, and 9 bases stayed unmatched. DNA of the CDR3: TGTGCCAGTAGTAACCAGGCAGGGGGCCGGTATGGCTACACCTTC. Its translation: CASSNQAGGRYGYTF.

A remark on this clone: One end of the junction fails to match germline, which may point to a read error. The V call is TRBV28, the J call TRBJ1-4; 11 bases fit TRBD1. Germline V gene data show CDR1 as MDHEN and CDR2 as SYDVKM. CDR3 length equals 13 residues. This CDR3 reads CASSSGQGVIRIF. The DNA for the CDR3 is TGTGCCAGCAGTTCGGGACAGGGGGTTATCAGGATTTTT.

The rearrangement uses TRBV6-5 and TRBJ2-7; D is unclear. V gave up 6 bases and J gave up 5 bases, with 8 bases separating them. This CDR3 spans 11 amino acids. Germline V gene sequence: CDR1 MNHEY, CDR2 SVGAGI. The CDR3 DNA reads as TGTGCCAGCAGCCGCGGAGACGAGCAGTACTTC. Encoded protein: CASSRGDEQYF.

The rearrangement joins TRBV7-9 to TRBJ2-1; D uncertain. CDR3 length equals 10 residues. The V gene lost 3 bases and the J gene lost 10 bases, with 4 bases spanning the gap. Germline V CDR1 and CDR2: SEHNR, FQNEAQ (reference sequence). The CDR3 here is CASSFREQFF. CDR3 DNA sequence: TGTGCCAGCAGCTTCAGGGAGCAGTTCTTC.

The chain joins TRBV15 to TRBJ1-2, with a tentative D call TRBD1 (6 bases). V lost 0 bases to trimming and J lost 8 bases, with 16 bases between them. The CDR3 is 15 amino acids. Germline V gene sequence: CDR1 LNHNV, CDR2 YYDKDF (reference sequence). CDR3 sequence (DNA): TGTGCCACCAGCAGAGACCCGCGGGGGGCGGAAGGCTACACCTTC. This sequence encodes CATSRDPRGAEGYTF.

CDR3 bases: TGTGCCAGCAGTTCGTTAACAGGCACAGATACGCAGTATTTT. Protein product: CASSSLTGTDTQYF. This chain joins TRBV2 and TRBJ2-3; D not resolved. CDR3 length: 14 amino acids. The V and J ends lost 5 bases and 1 base respectively, with 10 bases between them. Germline-derived CDR1 and CDR2 are SNHLY and FYNNEI.

The chain has TRBV5-4 and TRBJ1-2; TRBD1 is a possible D gene (6 bases). The CDR3 is 16 residues long. V was trimmed by 4 bases and J by 0 bases, leaving 16 bases between them. CDR1 SGHNT and CDR2 YYREEE come from the germline V gene (reference sequence). Here the CDR3 reads CASSPPGQLANYGYTF. For the CDR3, the DNA is TGTGCCAGCAGCCCACCTGGACAGTTAGCTAACTATGGCTACACCTTC.

The chain couples TRBV11-3 to TRBJ1-1, with 8 positions matching TRBD1. V was clipped by 5 bases and J by 3 bases; unmatched bases: 5. The CDR3 is made up of 14 amino acids. The germline gives CDR1 SGHNT, CDR2 YENEEA. The CDR3 region is CASSPGQGDTEAFF. DNA for the CDR3: TGTGCCAGCAGCCCCGGACAGGGTGACACTGAAGCTTTCTTT.

This chain links TRBV2 with TRBJ2-7; no firm D call. Trimming removed 1 base from V and 1 base from J, with 5 bases in between. CDR1 is SNHLY and CDR2 is FYNNEI in the germline V gene. This CDR3 is 13 amino acids long. The CDR3 spells CASSEGVSYEQYF. The CDR3, as DNA: TGTGCCAGCAGTGAAGGCGTTTCCTACGAGCAGTACTTC. The complete variable domain, with remaining parts taken from reference TRBV2 and TRBJ2-7, reads EPEVTQTPSHQVTQMGQEVILRCVPISNHLYFYWYRQILGQKVEFLVSFYNNEISEKSEIFDDQFSVERPDGSNFTLKIRSTKLEDSAMYFCASSEGVSYEQYFGPGTRLTVT.

This clone occurred once. V is TRBV27 and J is TRBJ2-1; 10 positions match TRBD2. Trimming removed 4 bases from V and 6 bases from J; junction bases left unmatched: 3. The CDR3 has 14 residues. Germline V gene sequence: CDR1 MNHEY, CDR2 SMNVEV (reference sequence). The DNA for the CDR3 is TGTGCCAGCAGTTGGAGCGGGAGGGGCAATGAGCAGTTCTTC. Translating it yields CASSWSGRGNEQFF.

The chain couples TRBV7-2 to TRBJ1-5; 7 bases are a match to TRBD1. J was trimmed by 3 bases and V by 4 bases; bases with no gene match: 6. CDR3 size: 15 residues. Germline V gives CDR1 SGHTA, CDR2 FQGNSA. The CDR3 protein is CASSYQTGPNQPQHF. The CDR3 DNA reads TGTGCCAGCAGCTACCAGACAGGGCCCAATCAGCCCCAGCATTTT.

The gene calls are TRBV18 and TRBJ2-7; 8 bases line up with TRBD1. Trimming took 3 bases from V and 4 from J; bases not matched to a gene: 5. The CDR3 spans 14 residues. Looked up from germline, CDR1 is KGHSH and CDR2 is LQKENI. DNA for the CDR3: TGTGCCAGCTCACCCGGACAGGGACGATACGAGCAGTACTTC. Its protein is CASSPGQGRYEQYF.

V gene TRBV30 combines with J gene TRBJ1-2; 9 nucleotides match TRBD1. CDR1 GTSNPN and CDR2 SVGIG come from the germline V gene (reference sequence). The CDR3 covers 13 residues. V dropped 6 bases and J dropped 3; count of bases not matched to a gene: 5. The CDR3: CACDRGVDYGYTF. The CDR3 DNA sequence: TGTGCCTGTGACAGGGGGGTAGACTATGGCTACACCTTC.

The chain employs TRBV4-1 and TRBJ2-2; D may be TRBD1 (6 bases). Trimming cost V 3 bases and J 4 bases, with 21 bases left between them. Germline values: CDR1 MGHRA, CDR2 YSYEKL. This CDR3 has 18 residues. This CDR3 is CASSQGDIWFGGTGELFF. The CDR3 bases are TGCGCCAGCAGCCAGGGGGACATTTGGTTTGGTGGCACCGGGGAGCTGTTTTTT.

V usage is TRBV30 and J usage is TRBJ2-5, with a possible D match to TRBD1 (5 bases). The germline V gene encodes CDR1 GTSNPN and CDR2 SVGIG (reference sequence). CDR3 length equals 10 residues. The CDR3 nucleotides are TGTGCTCAGGGACAAGAGACCCAGTACTTC. It codes for CAQGQETQYF.

This clone was detected a few times. This CDR3 is CASSRAEGVATNEKLFF. CDR3 nucleotide sequence: TGTGCCAGCAGCCGGGCGGAGGGTGTAGCGACTAATGAAAAACTGTTTTTT. The chain carries TRBV7-8 and TRBJ1-4; the D is unclear. The CDR3 is 17 amino acids. Germline CDR1 and CDR2: SGHVS and FQNEAQ. V lost 5 bases, J lost 2 bases, and 18 bases lay in between. The entire variable domain, with the rest obtained from reference TRBV7-8 and TRBJ1-4, is as follows: GAGVSQSPRYKVAKRGQDVALRCDPISGHVSLFWYQQALGQGPEFLTYFQNEAQLDKSGLPSDRFFAERPEGSVSTLKIQRTQQEDSAVYLCASSRAEGVATNEKLFFGSGTQLSVL.

The rearrangement joins TRBV21-1 to TRBJ2-7; the D call of TRBD1 is as the table states it, not checked on the DNA. TRBV21-1 is a pseudogene locus. The CDR3 has 17 amino acids. The CDR3 coding sequence is TGTGCCAGCAGCTCTCGAAACCCTCGGGACAGGGCCTACGAGCAGTACTTC. Translating it yields CASSSRNPRDRAYEQYF.

This chain links TRBV14 with TRBJ1-1; no firm D call. The CDR3 has 13 residues. Germline V CDR1 and CDR2: SGHDN, FVKESK. Trimming took 4 bases from V and 9 from J, leaving 15 bases between them. For the CDR3, the DNA is TGTGCCAGCAGCCCTGGGGAGCGACAAAAAGCTTTCTTT. This sequence encodes CASSPGERQKAFF. Full variable domain (outside the CDR3, taken from reference TRBV14 and TRBJ1-1): EAGVTQFPSHSVIEKGQTVTLRCDPISGHDNLYWYRRVMGKEIKFLLHFVKESKQDESGMPNNRFLAERTGGTYSTLKVQPAELEDSGVYFCASSPGERQKAFFGQGTRLTVV.

This clone was observed a few times. The chain combines TRBV19 with TRBJ2-7; D gene unclear. The CDR3 is 15 amino acids. The germline V and J ends were trimmed by 0 bases and 2 bases, with 11 bases remaining between them. Germline V gene data show CDR1 as LNHDA and CDR2 as SQIVND (reference sequence). DNA for the CDR3: TGTGCCAGTAGTATAGATACGGAGCCCACCTACGAGCAGTACTTC. Translation gives CASSIDTEPTYEQYF.

CDR3 in DNA: TGTGCCAGCAGCGCAACAGGGAGCCCCTCCTACAATGAGCAGTTCTTC. Translated, it gives CASSATGSPSYNEQFF. The rearrangement uses TRBV9 and TRBJ2-1, with a tentative D call TRBD1 (6 bases). This CDR3 is 16 amino acids long. V shed 3 bases and J shed 0 bases, with 13 bases lying between them. Germline CDR1 reads SGDLS; CDR2 reads YYNGEE.

The V call is TRBV6-4, the J call TRBJ2-1; TRBD2 aligns across 7 bases. V dropped 3 bases and J dropped 0; count of bases not matched to a gene: 8. Germline CDR1 is MRHNA and CDR2 is SNTAGT. The CDR3 sequence is 17 residues long. The CDR3 spells CASSERTSLLSYNEQFF. The CDR3 nucleotides are TGTGCCAGCAGTGAAAGGACTAGTCTACTCTCCTACAATGAGCAGTTCTTC.

The chain couples TRBV9 to TRBJ2-1; 12 bases are shared with TRBD2. The CDR3 totals 18 residues. V lost 4 bases, J lost 0 bases, and 8 bases stayed unmatched. Germline assignment: CDR1 SGDLS and CDR2 YYNGEE. The CDR3 protein is CASSPGLAGRRSYNEQFF. The CDR3, as DNA: TGTGCCAGCAGCCCGGGACTAGCGGGCCGTCGCTCCTACAATGAGCAGTTCTTC.

The chain uses TRBV9 and TRBJ1-2; D remains ambiguous. V lost 2 bases and J lost 8, with 28 bases in between. The CDR3 is 18 amino acids. Per germline, CDR1 SGDLS and CDR2 YYNGEE. The chain's CDR3 is CASSVFVSNTGRYHGYTF. The DNA of the CDR3 is TGTGCCAGCAGCGTTTTCGTATCGAACACGGGTCGGTATCACGGCTACACCTTC.

This chain links TRBV11-2 with TRBJ1-2; D is possibly TRBD1 (6 bases). The germline V gene has CDR1 SGHAT and CDR2 FQNNGV. V was cut by 1 base and J by 4 bases, with 13 bases left in between. The CDR3 has 15 amino acids. The CDR3 reads CASSLATGARYGYTF. CDR3 DNA sequence: TGTGCCAGCAGCTTAGCGACAGGCGCGCGCTATGGCTACACCTTC.

This clone was seen a single time. The chain uses TRBV18 and TRBJ2-7; 10 positions match TRBD2. The V segment lost 2 bases and the J segment 0 bases; nucleotides outside the gene matches: 7. The CDR3 has 17 residues. Per the germline V gene, CDR1 is KGHSH and CDR2 is LQKENI. The CDR3 sequence: CASSPKRIAGGSYEQYF. CDR3 DNA sequence: TGTGCCAGCTCACCAAAAAGGATAGCGGGGGGCTCCTACGAGCAGTACTTC.